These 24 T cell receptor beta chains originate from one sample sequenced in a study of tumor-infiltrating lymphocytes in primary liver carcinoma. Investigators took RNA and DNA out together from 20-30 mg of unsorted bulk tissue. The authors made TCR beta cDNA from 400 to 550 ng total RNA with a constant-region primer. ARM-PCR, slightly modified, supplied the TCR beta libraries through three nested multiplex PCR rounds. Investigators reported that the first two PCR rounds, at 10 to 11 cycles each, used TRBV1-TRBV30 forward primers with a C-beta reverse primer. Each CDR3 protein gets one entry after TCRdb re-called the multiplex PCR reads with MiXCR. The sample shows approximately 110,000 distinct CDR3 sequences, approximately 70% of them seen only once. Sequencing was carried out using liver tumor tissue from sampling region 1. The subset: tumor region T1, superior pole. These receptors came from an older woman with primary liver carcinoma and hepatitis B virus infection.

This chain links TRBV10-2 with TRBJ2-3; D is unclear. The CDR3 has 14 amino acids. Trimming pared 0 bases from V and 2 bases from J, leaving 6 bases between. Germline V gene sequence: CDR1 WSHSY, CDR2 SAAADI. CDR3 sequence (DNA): TGCGCCAGCAGTGAGTCTGCCCCCACAGATACGCAGTATTTT. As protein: CASSESAPTDTQYF.

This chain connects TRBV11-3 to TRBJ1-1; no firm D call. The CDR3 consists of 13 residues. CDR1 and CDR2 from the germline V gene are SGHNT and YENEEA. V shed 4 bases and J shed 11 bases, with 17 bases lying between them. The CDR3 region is CASSSIGIEVAFF. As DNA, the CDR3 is TGTGCCAGCAGCTCAATTGGGATAGAAGTGGCTTTCTTT.

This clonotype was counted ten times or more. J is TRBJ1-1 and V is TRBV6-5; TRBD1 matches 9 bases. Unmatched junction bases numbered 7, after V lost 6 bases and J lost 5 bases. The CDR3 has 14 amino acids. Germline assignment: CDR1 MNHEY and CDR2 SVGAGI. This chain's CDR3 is CASRLQGATTEAFF. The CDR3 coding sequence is TGTGCCAGCAGGCTACAGGGGGCGACGACTGAAGCTTTCTTT.

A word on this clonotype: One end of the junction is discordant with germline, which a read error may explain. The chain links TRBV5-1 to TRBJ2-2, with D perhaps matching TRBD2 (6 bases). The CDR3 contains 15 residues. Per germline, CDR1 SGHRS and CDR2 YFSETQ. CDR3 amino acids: CASSRRDSNTGELLF. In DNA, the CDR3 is TGCGCCAGCAGCAGGCGGGACTCTAACACCGGGGAGCTGCTTTTT. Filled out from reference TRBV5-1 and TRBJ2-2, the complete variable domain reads KAGVTQTPRYLIKTRGQQVTLSCSPISGHRSVSWYQQTPGQGLQFLFEYFSETQRNKGNFPGRFSGRQFSNSRSEMNVSTLELGDSALYLCASSRRDSNTGELLFGEGSRLTVL.

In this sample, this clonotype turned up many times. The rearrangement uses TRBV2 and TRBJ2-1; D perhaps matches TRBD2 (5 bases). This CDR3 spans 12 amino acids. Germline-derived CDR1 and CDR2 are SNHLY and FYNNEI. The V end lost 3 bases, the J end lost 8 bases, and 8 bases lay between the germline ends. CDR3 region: CASSEVGDEQFF. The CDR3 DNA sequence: TGTGCCAGCAGTGAGGTGGGAGATGAGCAGTTCTTC.

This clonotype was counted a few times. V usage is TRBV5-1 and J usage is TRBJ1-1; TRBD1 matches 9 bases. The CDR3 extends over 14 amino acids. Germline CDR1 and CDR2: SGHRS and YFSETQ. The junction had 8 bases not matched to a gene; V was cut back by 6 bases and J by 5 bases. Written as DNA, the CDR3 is TGCGCCAGCACCGGGACAGGGTTTGGGACTGAAGCTTTCTTT. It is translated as CASTGTGFGTEAFF.

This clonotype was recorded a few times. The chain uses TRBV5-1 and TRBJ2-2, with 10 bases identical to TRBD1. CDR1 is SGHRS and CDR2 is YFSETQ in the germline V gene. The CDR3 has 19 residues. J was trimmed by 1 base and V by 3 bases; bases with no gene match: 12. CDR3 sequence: CASSSLAPWTGGNTGELFF. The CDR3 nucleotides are TGCGCCAGCAGCTCTCTCGCTCCGTGGACAGGGGGGAACACCGGGGAGCTGTTTTTT. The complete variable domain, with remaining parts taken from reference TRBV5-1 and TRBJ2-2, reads KAGVTQTPRYLIKTRGQQVTLSCSPISGHRSVSWYQQTPGQGLQFLFEYFSETQRNKGNFPGRFSGRQFSNSRSEMNVSTLELGDSALYLCASSSLAPWTGGNTGELFFGEGSRLTVL.

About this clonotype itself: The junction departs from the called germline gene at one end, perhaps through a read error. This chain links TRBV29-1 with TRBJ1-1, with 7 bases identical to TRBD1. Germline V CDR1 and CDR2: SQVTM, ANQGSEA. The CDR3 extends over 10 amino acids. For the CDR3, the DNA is TGCATCAGAGGACAGGAGGAAGCTTTTTTT. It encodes CIRGQEEAFF. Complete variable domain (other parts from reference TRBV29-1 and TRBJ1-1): SAVISQKPSRDICQRGTSLTIQCQVDSQVTMMFWYRQQPGQSLTLIATANQGSEATYESGFVIDKFPISRPNLTFSTLTVSNMSPEDSSIYLCIRGQEEAFFGQGTRLTVV.

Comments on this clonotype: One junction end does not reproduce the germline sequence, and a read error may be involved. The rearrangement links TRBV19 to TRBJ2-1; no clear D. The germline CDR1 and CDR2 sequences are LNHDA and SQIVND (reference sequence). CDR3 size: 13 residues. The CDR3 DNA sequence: TGCGCCAGTAGTATTGGGCTTTACAATGAGCAGTTCTTC. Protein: CASSIGLYNEQFF.

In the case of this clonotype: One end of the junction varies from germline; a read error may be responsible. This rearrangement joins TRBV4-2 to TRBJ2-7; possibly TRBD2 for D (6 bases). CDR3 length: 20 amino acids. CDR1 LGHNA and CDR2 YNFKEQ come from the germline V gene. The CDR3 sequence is CVSSPSVGGTKPASLHEQYF. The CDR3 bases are TGTGTCAGCAGCCCCTCGGTCGGCGGGACGAAACCGGCTTCCCTCCACGAACAGTACTTC.

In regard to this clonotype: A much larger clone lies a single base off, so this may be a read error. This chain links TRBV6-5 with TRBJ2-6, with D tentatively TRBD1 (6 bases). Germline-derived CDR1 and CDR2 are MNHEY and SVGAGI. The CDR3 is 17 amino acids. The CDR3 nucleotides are TGTGTCAGCAGCACTGAAGGGACAAGGTCTGGGGCCAACGTCCTGACTTTC. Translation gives CVSSTEGTRSGANVLTF.

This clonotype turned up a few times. The CDR3 protein is CASSPSGGDNQPQHF. CDR3 sequence (DNA): TGTGCCAGCAGTCCGTCGGGGGGGGACAATCAGCCCCAGCATTTT. The V gene is TRBV12-3 or TRBV12-4, the J gene TRBJ1-5; maybe TRBD1 (5 bases). Trimming removed 5 bases at V and 3 bases at J, with 14 bases between. CDR3 size: 15 residues.

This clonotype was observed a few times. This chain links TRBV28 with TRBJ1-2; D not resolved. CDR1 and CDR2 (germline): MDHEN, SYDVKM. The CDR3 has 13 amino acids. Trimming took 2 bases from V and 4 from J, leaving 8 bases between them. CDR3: CASSLPESYGYTF. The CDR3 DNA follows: TGTGCCAGCAGTTTACCAGAGTCCTATGGCTACACCTTC.

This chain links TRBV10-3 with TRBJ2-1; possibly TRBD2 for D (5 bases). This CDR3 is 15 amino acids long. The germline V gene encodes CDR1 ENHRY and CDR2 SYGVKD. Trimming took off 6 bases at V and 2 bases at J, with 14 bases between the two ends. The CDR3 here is CAISNDYRTYNEQFF. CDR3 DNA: TGTGCCATCAGCAATGACTATAGGACCTACAATGAGCAGTTCTTC.

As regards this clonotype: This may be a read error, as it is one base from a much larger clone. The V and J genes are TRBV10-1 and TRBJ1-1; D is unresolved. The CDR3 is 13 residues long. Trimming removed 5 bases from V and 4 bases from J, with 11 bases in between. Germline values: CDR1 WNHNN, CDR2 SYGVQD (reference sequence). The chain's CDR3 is CASSQVSPTEAFF. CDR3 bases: TGCGCCAGCAGTCAGGTCAGTCCCACTGAAGCTTTCTTT.

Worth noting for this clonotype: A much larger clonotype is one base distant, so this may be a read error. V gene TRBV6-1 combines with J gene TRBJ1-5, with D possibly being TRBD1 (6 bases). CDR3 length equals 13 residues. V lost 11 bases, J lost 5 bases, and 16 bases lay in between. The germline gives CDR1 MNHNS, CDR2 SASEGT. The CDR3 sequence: CAGQRDSDQPQHF. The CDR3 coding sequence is TGTGCCGGACAGAGAGACAGTGATCAGCCCCAGCATTTT.

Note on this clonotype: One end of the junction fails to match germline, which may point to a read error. The DNA of the CDR3 is TGTGTCAGCACCTCCATAGCAGGGATGCATGAGCAGTTCTTC. Its translation is CVSTSIAGMHEQFF. The genes are TRBV11-2 and TRBJ2-1; D is possibly TRBD1 (5 bases). CDR1 and CDR2 from the germline V gene are SGHAT and FQNNGV. The CDR3 runs to 14 residues.

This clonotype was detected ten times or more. The CDR3 DNA is TGCAGCGCTAAAGGGGGGGTCCACGAGCAGTACTTC. Residues: CSAKGGVHEQYF. The V gene is TRBV29-1, the J gene TRBJ2-7, with a possible D match to TRBD2 (7 bases). V shed 7 bases and J shed 5 bases, with 15 bases lying between them. The CDR3 has 12 residues. Germline values: CDR1 SQVTM, CDR2 ANQGSEA.

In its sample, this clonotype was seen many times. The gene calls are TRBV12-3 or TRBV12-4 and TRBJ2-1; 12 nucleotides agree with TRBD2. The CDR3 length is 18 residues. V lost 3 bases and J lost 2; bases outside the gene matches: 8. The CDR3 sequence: CASSFSTSGSTTYNEQFF. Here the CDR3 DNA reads TGTGCCAGCAGTTTCTCGACTAGCGGGAGTACTACCTACAATGAGCAGTTCTTC.

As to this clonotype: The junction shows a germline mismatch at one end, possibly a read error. CDR3 in amino acids: CSVAPGADAQYF. The CDR3 coding sequence is TGTAGCGTTGCCCCGGGGGCAGATGCGCAGTATTTT. J is TRBJ2-3 and V is TRBV29-1; D might be TRBD1 or TRBD2, each matching 6 bases. Per germline, CDR1 SQVTM and CDR2 ANQGSEA. CDR3 length equals 12 residues.

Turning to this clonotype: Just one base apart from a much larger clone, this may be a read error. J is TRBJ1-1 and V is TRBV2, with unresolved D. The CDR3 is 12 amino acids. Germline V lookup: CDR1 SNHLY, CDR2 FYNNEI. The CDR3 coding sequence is TGTGCCAGCACCGATACGGGAACTGAAACTTTCTTT. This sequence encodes CASTDTGTETFF.

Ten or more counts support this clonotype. CDR3 DNA sequence: TGTGCCAGCAGTTTCGGGGGAACCCAGTACTTC. Residues: CASSFGGTQYF. The V gene is TRBV12-3 or TRBV12-4, the J gene TRBJ2-5; D may be TRBD2 (6 bases). The CDR3 has 11 amino acids. The V end lost 3 bases, the J end lost 8 bases, and 7 bases lay between the germline ends.

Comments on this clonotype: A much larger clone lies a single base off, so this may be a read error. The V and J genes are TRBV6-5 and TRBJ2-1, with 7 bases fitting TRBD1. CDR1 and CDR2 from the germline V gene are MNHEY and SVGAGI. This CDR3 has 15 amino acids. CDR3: CGSSQTGTPYNEQFF. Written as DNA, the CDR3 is TGTGGCAGCAGTCAGACAGGGACCCCCTACAATGAGCAGTTCTTC.

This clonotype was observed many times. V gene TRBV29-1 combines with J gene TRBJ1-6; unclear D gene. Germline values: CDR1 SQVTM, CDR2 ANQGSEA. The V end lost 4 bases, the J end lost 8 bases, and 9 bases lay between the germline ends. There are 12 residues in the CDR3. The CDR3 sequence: CSVGEGDSPLHF. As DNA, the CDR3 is TGCAGCGTTGGTGAGGGAGATTCACCCCTCCACTTT.